This is a list of T cell receptor beta chains from one sample in a study of blood T cell repertoires in COVID-19. Profiled with immunoSEQ multiplex PCR; TCRdb holds only in-frame clones, not every one. The data contain more than 150,000 clones, roughly 79% of them singletons. Specimen: peripheral blood. Every receptor here comes from a woman aged 65 to 85 with acute or convalescent COVID-19. Both conserved end residues are part of each CDR3. Each record gives: V gene, J gene, CDR3 protein.

V gene: TRBV27; J gene: TRBJ2-7; CDR3 protein: CASRSYRGSYEQYF
V gene: TRBV19; J gene: TRBJ2-3; CDR3 protein: CASSDQGGFSTDTQYF
V gene: TRBV10-3; J gene: TRBJ2-1; CDR3 protein: CAISYGLAGSEQFF
V gene: TRBV19; J gene: TRBJ1-5; CDR3 protein: CASSTTGNNQPQHF
V gene: TRBV10-1; J gene: TRBJ1-2; CDR3 protein: CASSAAGGYGYTF
V gene: TRBV6-6; J gene: TRBJ2-1; CDR3 protein: CASSTGQGIGEQFF
V gene: TRBV24-1; J gene: TRBJ1-1; CDR3 protein: CATSSQGGTEAFF
V gene: TRBV19; J gene: TRBJ1-2; CDR3 protein: CASSSPRTGSYGYTF
V gene: TRBV28; J gene: TRBJ2-7; CDR3 protein: CASSKPGQQFYEQYF
V gene: TRBV10-1; J gene: TRBJ2-7; CDR3 protein: CASSSTGSTWNEQYF
V gene: TRBV19; J gene: TRBJ1-5; CDR3 protein: CASTEDRGNQPQHF
V gene: TRBV19; J gene: TRBJ1-4; CDR3 protein: CASRSGHAATNEKLFF
V gene: TRBV2; J gene: TRBJ1-5; CDR3 protein: CASKTGNSNQPQHF
V gene: TRBV15; J gene: TRBJ2-5; CDR3 protein: CATGSRTGQETQYF
V gene: TRBV6-6; J gene: TRBJ2-1; CDR3 protein: CASRGGGSGNNEQFF
V gene: TRBV15; J gene: TRBJ2-1; CDR3 protein: CATSRVSGRSGNEQFF
V gene: TRBV7-2; J gene: TRBJ2-3; CDR3 protein: CASSVRDIGLTDTQYF
V gene: TRBV3-1/TRBV3-2; J gene: TRBJ2-2; CDR3 protein: CASSQSPAAETGELFF
V gene: TRBV7-8; J gene: TRBJ1-1; CDR3 protein: CASSSTGAGTEAFF